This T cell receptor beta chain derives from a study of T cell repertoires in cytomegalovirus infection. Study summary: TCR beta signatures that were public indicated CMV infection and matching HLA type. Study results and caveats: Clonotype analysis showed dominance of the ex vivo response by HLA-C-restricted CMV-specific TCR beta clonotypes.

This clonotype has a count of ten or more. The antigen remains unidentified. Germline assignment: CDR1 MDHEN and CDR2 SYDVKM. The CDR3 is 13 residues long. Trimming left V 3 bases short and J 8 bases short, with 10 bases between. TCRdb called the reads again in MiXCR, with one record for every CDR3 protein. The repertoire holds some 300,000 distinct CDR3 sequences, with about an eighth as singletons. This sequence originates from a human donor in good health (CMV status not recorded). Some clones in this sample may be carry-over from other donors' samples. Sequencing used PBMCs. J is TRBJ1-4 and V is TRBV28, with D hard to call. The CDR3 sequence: CASSFYPREKLFF. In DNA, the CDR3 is TGTGCCAGCAGTTTTTACCCTAGAGAAAAACTGTTTTTT.